These T cell receptor beta chains were read from a single sample in a study of shared clonotypes between healthy human individuals. Sequencing used immunoSEQ multiplex PCR; TCRdb keeps in-frame clones, though not all of them. The table lists roughly 1,000,000 clones, around 78% of them singletons, with 0.5% to 0.65% in the top ten. The specimen was memory CD4+ T cells from PBMCs. The receptors shown here come from a man younger than 30 in good health. Some clones in this sample may be carry-over from other donors' samples. CDR3s include the opening cysteine and the closing phenylalanine or tryptophan. Each record gives: J gene, clone size, D gene, V gene, CDR3 protein, CDR3 DNA. D genes are given only for firm matches. Clone sizes are given selectively: once, few, many, or a class where the clone is expanded.

>TRBJ1-1|.|TRBD1|TRBV6-5
CASSYSSGGNTEAFF
TGTGCCAGCAGTTACTCTTCAGGGGGGAACACTGAAGCTTTCTTT
>TRBJ2-2|.|TRBD1|TRBV6-1
CACDRVSGELFF
TGTGCCTGCGACAGGGTCTCCGGGGAGCTGTTTTTT
>TRBJ2-7|.|.|TRBV13
CASSVRGSAPYYEQYF
TGTGCCAGCAGCGTACGCGGCAGCGCCCCTTACTACGAGCAGTACTTC
>TRBJ2-2|.|.|TRBV28
CASSLFPDMNTGELFF
TGTGCCAGCAGTTTATTCCCGGACATGAACACCGGGGAGCTGTTTTTT
>TRBJ2-7|.|TRBD2|TRBV18
CASSPRGEGEQYF
TGTGCCAGCTCACCACGAGGGGAGGGAGAGCAGTACTTC
>TRBJ2-7|.|.|TRBV28
CASSFVSGNYEQYF
TGTGCCAGCAGTTTTGTTAGCGGAAACTACGAGCAGTACTTC
>TRBJ2-5|.|TRBD1|TRBV11-1
CASSLPNRGVETQYF
TGTGCCAGCAGCTTACCCAACAGGGGTGTTGAGACCCAGTACTTC
>TRBJ1-1|.|TRBD1|TRBV5-6
CASSTPGGLEAFF
TGTGCCAGCAGCACCCCAGGGGGTTTGGAAGCTTTCTTT
>TRBJ2-1|.|.|TRBV19
CASSRGDRLSDEQFF
TGTGCCAGTAGTAGGGGGGACCGCCTGAGCGATGAGCAGTTCTTC
>TRBJ1-1|once|.|TRBV9
CASSVGGSNTEAFF
TGTGCCAGCAGCGTAGGAGGGTCGAACACTGAAGCTTTCTTT
>TRBJ2-7|.|TRBD2|TRBV5-1
CASSQGLANYEQYF
TGCGCCAGCAGCCAGGGACTAGCGAACTACGAGCAGTACTTC
>TRBJ1-1|.|TRBD1|TRBV7-9
CASSRTGGNTEAFF
TGTGCCAGCAGCCGGACAGGGGGGAACACTGAAGCTTTCTTT
>TRBJ2-1|once|.|TRBV7-9
CASSPRGLASNEQFF
TGTGCCAGCAGCCCTCGGGGTCTAGCGAGTAATGAGCAGTTCTTC
>TRBJ1-1|.|.|TRBV20-1
CSASKTDEAFF
TGCAGTGCTTCCAAGACAGATGAAGCTTTCTTT
>TRBJ2-7|once|TRBD2|TRBV7-8
CASSPIRLAGEYEQYF
TGTGCCAGCAGCCCTATCCGACTAGCGGGAGAGTACGAGCAGTACTTC
>TRBJ2-7|.|.|TRBV11-2
CASSLGGPGVYEQYF
TGTGCCAGCAGCTTAGGGGGCCCAGGAGTCTACGAGCAGTACTTC
>TRBJ2-1|.|.|TRBV11-1
CASSLGGSSGTYNEQFF
TGTGCCAGCAGCTTAGGGGGCTCGAGCGGAACCTACAATGAGCAGTTCTTC
>TRBJ1-3|.|.|TRBV9
CASSVMLGGNTIYF
TGTGCCAGCAGCGTAATGCTCGGTGGAAACACCATATATTTT
>TRBJ2-3|.|.|TRBV7-3
CASSRGRVGGTDTQYF
TGTGCCAGCAGCCGAGGCAGGGTGGGAGGCACAGATACGCAGTATTTT
>TRBJ1-4|.|TRBD1|TRBV5-4
CASSLGQGPVEKLFF
TGTGCCAGCAGCTTGGGACAGGGGCCCGTGGAAAAACTGTTTTTT
>TRBJ2-3|few|.|TRBV5-1
CASSARTASSTDTQYF
TGCGCCAGCAGCGCGCGGACAGCCTCTAGCACAGATACGCAGTATTTT
>TRBJ1-3|.|.|TRBV7-9
CASSLHPNGGNTIYF
TGTGCCAGCAGCTTACACCCTAACGGGGGAAACACCATATATTTT
>TRBJ1-2|.|.|TRBV7-2
CASSPVREGKGYTF
TGTGCCAGCAGCCCCGTGAGGGAAGGAAAGGGCTACACCTTC
>TRBJ2-7|.|.|TRBV2
CASSGSVYSYEQYF
TGTGCCAGCAGTGGCTCGGTTTACTCCTACGAGCAGTACTTC
>TRBJ2-6|.|.|TRBV2
CASSGRGGGANVLTF
TGTGCCAGCAGTGGGAGGGGTGGTGGGGCCAACGTCCTGACTTTC
>TRBJ2-5|.|TRBD1|TRBV28
CASSGDRLQETQYF
TGTGCCAGCAGTGGGGACAGACTCCAAGAGACCCAGTACTTC